These T cell receptor beta chains were read from a single sample in a study of identical twins. TCRdb analysed the 5' RACE reads with MiXCR anew, one entry per CDR3 protein. Altogether some 240,000 distinct CDR3 sequences are present, around 8% being singletons, with the ten largest covering less than 4%. The data also belong to a second study, concerning yellow fever vaccine responses in identical twins.

Sequences were obtained from CD8+ T cells sorted from blood. These receptors originate from a young woman in good health. CDR3s include the opening cysteine and the closing phenylalanine or tryptophan. Each record gives: clone size, D gene, J gene, V gene, CDR3 DNA, CDR3 protein. A D gene is named only where the DNA matches it firmly. Clone size, where shown, is once, few, many, or a class for clones that have expanded.

>few|TRBD1|TRBJ2-7|TRBV10-3
TGTGCCATCAGTTGGGCTGACGGGACAGGGGGCGACGAGCAGTACTTC
CAISWADGTGGDEQYF
>few|NA|TRBJ2-7|TRBV29-1
TGCAGCGTTGAGGTACAGGGGGGAGGGGAGCAGTACTTC
CSVEVQGGGEQYF
>NA|TRBD1|TRBJ1-1|TRBV2
TGTGCCAGCAGGGACGACAGGGAGAGCGCTTTCTTT
CASRDDRESAFF
>many|TRBD1|TRBJ2-7|TRBV27
TGTGCCAGCAGTTGGACAGGGGGCGACGAGCAGTACTTC
CASSWTGGDEQYF
>NA|NA|TRBJ2-7|TRBV4-3
TGCGCCAGCAGCCAAGATGGCACAGGGGGGGCCTACGAGCAGTACTTC
CASSQDGTGGAYEQYF
>NA|TRBD2|TRBJ2-1|TRBV20-1
TGCAGTGCGCCCTCCAGGGGACTAGCGGGAGCTCGCAATGAGCAGTTCTTC
CSAPSRGLAGARNEQFF
>NA|NA|TRBJ2-1|TRBV6-5
TGTGCCAGCAGTACTCTAGGTGATGAGCAGTTCTTC
CASSTLGDEQFF
>NA|NA|TRBJ2-7|TRBV19
TGTGCCAGTAGTATGGGGCGGGCGACCTACGAGCAGTACTTC
CASSMGRATYEQYF
>few|NA|TRBJ2-5|TRBV6-5
TGTGCCAGCAGTTTTAGGGGCTTTGAGACCCAGTACTTC
CASSFRGFETQYF
>few|NA|TRBJ2-5|TRBV13
TGTGCCAGCAGCCATCTAGGGACACACTACCAAGAGACCCAGTACTTC
CASSHLGTHYQETQYF
>few|TRBD2|TRBJ2-7|TRBV20-1
TGCAGTGCTAGAGATGTAGCGGGCCAGTTCTACGAGCAGTACTTC
CSARDVAGQFYEQYF
>NA|NA|TRBJ2-7|TRBV20-1
TGCAGTGCCCTCAATGGGCCAGATTACGAGCAGTACTTC
CSALNGPDYEQYF
>few|TRBD2|TRBJ2-5|TRBV15
TGTGCCACCAGCAGAGATCGGGGGGGTCAAGAGACCCAGTACTTC
CATSRDRGGQETQYF
>many|TRBD2|TRBJ2-1|TRBV6-1
TGTGCCAGCAGTGAAAACGTGGGGGGGTACAATGAGCAGTTCTTC
CASSENVGGYNEQFF
>many|TRBD2|TRBJ2-5|TRBV7-2
TGTGCCAGCAGCTTAGCTAGCGGGGACCAAGAGACCCAGTACTTC
CASSLASGDQETQYF
>few|TRBD2|TRBJ2-1|TRBV7-6
TGTGCCAGCAGCTCGAAGCGGGAGACCACCTACAATGAGCAGTTCTTC
CASSSKRETTYNEQFF
>NA|NA|TRBJ2-7|TRBV11-2
TGTGCCAGCAGCTTAAAAGGGACATGGAGCTCCTTCGAGCAGTACTTC
CASSLKGTWSSFEQYF
>NA|TRBD2|TRBJ2-3|TRBV7-6
TGTGCCAGCAGCTTTAGCGGGGGCGGCACAGATACGCAGTATTTT
CASSFSGGGTDTQYF
>NA|NA|TRBJ2-5|TRBV10-2
TGCGCCAGCAGTGACGGGCCACTGGGAGAGACCCAGTACTTC
CASSDGPLGETQYF
>NA|TRBD2|TRBJ2-3|TRBV3-1
TGTGCCAGCAGCCCTGTAAGCGGGGGGTTTCTAACAGATACGCAGTATTTT
CASSPVSGGFLTDTQYF
>NA|TRBD1|TRBJ2-7|TRBV2
TGTGCCAGCAGGGGCCGGGACAGGGGGTACGAGCAGTACTTC
CASRGRDRGYEQYF
>NA|NA|TRBJ2-7|TRBV2
TGTGCCAGCAGTGAAGCGCTGGCCGTAATCTACGAGCAGTACTTC
CASSEALAVIYEQYF
>many|NA|TRBJ2-2|TRBV29-1
TGCAGCGTTGATCCCGGGGCGGTCACCGGGGAGCTGTTTTTT
CSVDPGAVTGELFF
>many|TRBD2|TRBJ2-1|TRBV7-8
TGTGCCAGCAGCTTAGAGCCCGGCGGGAGCCGAATGAATGAGCAGTTCTTC
CASSLEPGGSRMNEQFF
>NA|TRBD2|TRBJ2-1|TRBV6-5
TGTGCCAGCAGTTACTCGCGAGGGAGGGATGAGCAGTTCTTC
CASSYSRGRDEQFF
>NA|NA|TRBJ2-5|TRBV29-1
TGCAGCGTGAAAAGGACGGTATGGTACCAAGAGACCCAGTACTTC
CSVKRTVWYQETQYF
>few|NA|TRBJ2-5|TRBV23-1
TGCGCCAGCAGTCCCCGAGAAGAGACCCAGTACTTC
CASSPREETQYF
>NA|TRBD2|TRBJ2-7|TRBV18
TGTGCCAGCTCACCACTTGAAAGCGGGAGTAGGGGCTACGAGCAGTACTTC
CASSPLESGSRGYEQYF